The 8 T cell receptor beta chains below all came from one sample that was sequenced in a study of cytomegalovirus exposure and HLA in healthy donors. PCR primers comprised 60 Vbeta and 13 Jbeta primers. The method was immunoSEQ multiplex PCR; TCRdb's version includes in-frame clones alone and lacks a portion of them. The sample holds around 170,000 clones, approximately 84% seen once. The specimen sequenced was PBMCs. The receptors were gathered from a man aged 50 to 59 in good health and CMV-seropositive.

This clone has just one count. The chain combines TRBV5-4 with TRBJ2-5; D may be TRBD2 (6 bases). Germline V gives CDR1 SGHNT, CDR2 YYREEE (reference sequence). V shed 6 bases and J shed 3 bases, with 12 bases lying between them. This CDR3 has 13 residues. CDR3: CASNNGGKETQYF. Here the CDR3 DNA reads TGTGCCAGCAACAATGGGGGGAAAGAGACCCAGTACTTC.

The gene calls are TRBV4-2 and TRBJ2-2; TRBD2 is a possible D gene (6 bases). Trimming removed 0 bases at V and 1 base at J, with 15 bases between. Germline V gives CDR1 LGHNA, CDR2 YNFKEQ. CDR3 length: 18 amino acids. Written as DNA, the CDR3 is TGTGCCAGCAGCCAAGATCACGCGCGGGGAAAGAACACCGGGGAGCTGTTTTTT. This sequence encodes CASSQDHARGKNTGELFF.

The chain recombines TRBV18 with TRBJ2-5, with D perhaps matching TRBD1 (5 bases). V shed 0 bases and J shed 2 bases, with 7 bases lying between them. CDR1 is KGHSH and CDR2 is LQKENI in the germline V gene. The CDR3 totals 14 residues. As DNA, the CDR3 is TGTGCCAGCTCACCACCGGGGCATCAAGAGACCCAGTACTTC. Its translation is CASSPPGHQETQYF. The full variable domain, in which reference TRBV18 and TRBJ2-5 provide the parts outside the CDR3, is NAGVMQNPRHLVRRRGQEARLRCSPMKGHSHVYWYRQLPEEGLKFMVYLQKENIIDESGMPKERFSAEFPKEGPSILRIQQVVRGDSAAYFCASSPPGHQETQYFGPGTRLLVL.

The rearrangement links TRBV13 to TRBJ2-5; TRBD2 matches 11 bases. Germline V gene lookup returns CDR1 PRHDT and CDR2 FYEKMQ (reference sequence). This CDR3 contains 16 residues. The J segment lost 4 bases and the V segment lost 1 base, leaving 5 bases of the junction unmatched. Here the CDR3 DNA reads TGTGCCAGCAGCTTAGAGGCTAGCGGGGGGAGAGAGACCCAGTACTTC. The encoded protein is CASSLEASGGRETQYF.

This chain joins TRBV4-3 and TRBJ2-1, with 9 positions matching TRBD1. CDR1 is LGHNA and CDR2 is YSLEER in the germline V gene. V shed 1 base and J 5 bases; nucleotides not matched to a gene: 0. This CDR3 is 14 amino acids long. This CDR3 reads CASSQGQGDNEQFF. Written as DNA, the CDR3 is TGCGCCAGCAGCCAAGGACAGGGGGACAATGAGCAGTTCTTC.

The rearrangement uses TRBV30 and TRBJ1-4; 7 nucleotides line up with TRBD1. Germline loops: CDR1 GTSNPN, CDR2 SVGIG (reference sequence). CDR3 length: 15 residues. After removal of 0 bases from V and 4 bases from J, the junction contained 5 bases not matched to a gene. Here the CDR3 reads CAWSVPGQFNEKLFF. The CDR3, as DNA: TGTGCCTGGAGTGTCCCGGGACAGTTTAATGAAAAACTGTTTTTT.

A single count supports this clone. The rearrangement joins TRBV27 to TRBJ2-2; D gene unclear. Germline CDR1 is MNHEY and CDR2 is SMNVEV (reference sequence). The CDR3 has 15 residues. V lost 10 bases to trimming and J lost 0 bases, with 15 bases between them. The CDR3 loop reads CANASCPANTGELFF. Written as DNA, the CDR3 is TGTGCCAACGCGAGTTGTCCGGCGAACACCGGGGAGCTGTTTTTT.

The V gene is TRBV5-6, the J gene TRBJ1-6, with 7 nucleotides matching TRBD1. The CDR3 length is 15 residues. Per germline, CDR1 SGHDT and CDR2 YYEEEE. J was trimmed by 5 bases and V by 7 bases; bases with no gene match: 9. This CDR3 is CASARQGENNSPLHF. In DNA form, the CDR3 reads TGTGCCAGCGCCCGACAGGGAGAGAATAATTCACCCCTCCACTTT.